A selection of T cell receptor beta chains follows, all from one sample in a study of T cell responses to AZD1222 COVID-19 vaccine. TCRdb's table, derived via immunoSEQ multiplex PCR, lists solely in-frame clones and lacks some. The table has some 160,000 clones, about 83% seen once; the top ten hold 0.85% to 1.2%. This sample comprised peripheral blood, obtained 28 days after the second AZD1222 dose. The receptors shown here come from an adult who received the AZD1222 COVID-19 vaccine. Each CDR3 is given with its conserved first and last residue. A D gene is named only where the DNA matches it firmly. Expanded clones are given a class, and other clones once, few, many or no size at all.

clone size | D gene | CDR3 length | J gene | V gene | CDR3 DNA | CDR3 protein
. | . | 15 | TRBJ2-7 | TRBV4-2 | TGTGCCAGCAGCCAAGATCTTCAGGGTTTGAGCGAGCAGTACTTC | CASSQDLQGLSEQYF
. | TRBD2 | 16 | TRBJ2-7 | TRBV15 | TGTGCCACCAGCAGCCACCCGGCGGGGGGGACCTACGAGCAGTACTTC | CATSSHPAGGTYEQYF
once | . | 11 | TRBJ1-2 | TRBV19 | TGTGCCAGTAGAAGCAGCTATGGCTACACCTTC | CASRSSYGYTF
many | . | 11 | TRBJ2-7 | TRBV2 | TGTGCCAGCACTCCCTTGAGTTTCCAGTACTTC | CASTPLSFQYF
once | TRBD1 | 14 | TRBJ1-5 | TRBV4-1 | TGCGCCAGCAGCCTCGGGACAGGGAATCAGCCCCAGCATTTT | CASSLGTGNQPQHF
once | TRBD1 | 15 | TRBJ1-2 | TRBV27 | TGTGCCAGCAGCGGGACAGCGCTAGGTATCTATGGCTACACCTTC | CASSGTALGIYGYTF
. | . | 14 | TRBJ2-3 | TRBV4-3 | TGCGCCAGCATTCGGCGGGATAGCACAGATACGCAGTATTTT | CASIRRDSTDTQYF
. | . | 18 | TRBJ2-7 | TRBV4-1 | TGCGCCAGCAGCCAAGATTCCCAGACCGAAGTATGGACCTACGAGCAGTACTTC | CASSQDSQTEVWTYEQYF
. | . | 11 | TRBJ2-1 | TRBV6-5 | TGTGCCACCCGCCAGGGGAGGGAGCAGTTCTTC | CATRQGREQFF
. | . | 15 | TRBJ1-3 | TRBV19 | TGTGCCAGTAGCCTAGCGGGGGGCGGTGGAAACACCATATATTTT | CASSLAGGGGNTIYF